These 4 T cell receptor beta chains were all obtained from the same sample, sequenced in a study of vaccination and CD4 T cells after COVID-19. For these receptors, no antigen is known. The study sequenced cultured CD4+ T cell DNA using the Oncomine TCR Beta short-read assay. TCRdb redid the calling of the PCR reads with MiXCR, one entry per CDR3 protein. There are over 5,000 distinct CDR3 sequences in the sample; 62% occur only once, and less than 65% lies in the top ten. Specified treatment: roughly nine-day PBMC culture with coronavirus spike peptide pools or control peptides (ViraFEST assay). Gathering of the CD4+ T cells, from the unexposed donor, took place before the COVID-19 pandemic (2011-2018). The sample taken for sequencing was CD4+ T cells from blood, cultured in vitro. The receptor source for this set is a human donor in good health.

This sequence joins TRBV10-1 and TRBJ2-2, with D perhaps TRBD2 (5 bases). Per germline, CDR1 WNHNN and CDR2 SYGVQD (reference sequence). Trimming took 8 bases from V and 4 from J, leaving 14 bases between them. The CDR3 consists of 14 residues. The DNA for the CDR3 is TGCGCCAGCGCGAACGGGCTAGCCACCGGGGAGCTGTTTTTT. This sequence encodes CASANGLATGELFF.

A few counts support this clonotype. The V call is TRBV20-1, the J call TRBJ2-5; possibly TRBD2 for D (5 bases). Trimming took off 1 base at V and 5 bases at J, with 14 bases between the two ends. There are 14 residues in the CDR3. CDR1 is DFQATT, CDR2 SNEGSKA, per germline (reference sequence). The CDR3 region has the DNA TGCAGTGCTAGAGGACCCAGCGGCGGGGAGACCCAGTACTTC. As protein: CSARGPSGGETQYF.

The genes are TRBV20-1 and TRBJ1-2; 7 bases are shared with TRBD1. The CDR3 length is 12 residues. The J segment lost 6 bases and the V segment lost 4 bases, leaving 5 bases of the junction unmatched. CDR1 and CDR2 (germline): DFQATT, SNEGSKA (reference sequence). The CDR3 reads CSAIQGLDGYTF. The CDR3 DNA is TGCAGTGCTATACAGGGGCTTGATGGCTACACCTTC.

Within the sample, this clonotype is medium-sized (0.01 to 0.1%). This rearrangement joins TRBV7-2 to TRBJ2-3; 8 bases align to TRBD1. Germline CDR1 is SGHTA and CDR2 is FQGNSA. V lost 1 base and J lost 11; bases outside the gene matches: 8. CDR3 size: 14 residues. The CDR3 here is CASSLDNRGTGQYF. The CDR3 DNA reads as TGTGCCAGCAGCTTAGACAACAGGGGGACGGGGCAGTATTTT.